The sequence of this TCR beta chain was determined in a study of cytomegalovirus exposure and HLA in healthy donors. CDR1 is SGHAT, CDR2 FQNNGV, per germline. Trimming removed 5 bases at V and 11 bases at J, with 18 bases between. This CDR3 has 13 amino acids. The PCR made use of 60 Vbeta and 13 Jbeta primers. The method was immunoSEQ multiplex PCR; TCRdb's version includes in-frame clones alone and lacks a portion of them. The sample lists roughly 110,000 clones; 60% to 80% were seen once. This receptor was taken from a boy between 10 and 17 years old in good health and CMV-seronegative. Input material: PBMCs. The V gene is TRBV11-2, the J gene TRBJ1-1; no definite D call. The CDR3 DNA follows: TGTGCCAGCAGCCCCCTTAAAGCTAACCGGGCTTTCTTT. Protein product: CASSPLKANRAFF. The variable domain in full, with the rest retrieved from reference TRBV11-2 and TRBJ1-1, is EAGVAQSPRYKIIEKRQSVAFWCNPISGHATLYWYQQILGQGPKLLIQFQNNGVVDDSQLPKDRFSAERLKGVDSTLKIQPAKLEDSAVYLCASSPLKANRAFFGQGTRLTVV.